These T cell receptor beta chains were read from a single sample in a study of T cells in Graves' hyperthyroidism and ophthalmopathy. From the multiplex PCR reads, TCRdb called clonotypes with MiXCR, one entry per CDR3 protein. The sample lists approximately 520,000 distinct CDR3 sequences, roughly 24% occurring once. The sequenced sample consisted of blood. Receptor source: a woman in her thirties with Graves' ophthalmopathy. Each CDR3 is given with its conserved first and last residue. Each record gives: D gene, V gene, J gene, clone size, CDR3 DNA, CDR3 protein. D genes are given only for firm matches. Clone size is given for some rows only: seen once, a few or many times, or a class if the clone is expanded.

d_call: TRBD1
v_call: TRBV11-2
j_call: TRBJ2-1
clone_size: -
cdr3_nt: TGTGCCAGCAGCTTGGGACAGGGAGGGGATGAGCAGTTCTTC
cdr3_aa: CASSLGQGGDEQFF

d_call: -
v_call: TRBV29-1
j_call: TRBJ2-7
clone_size: many
cdr3_nt: TGCAGCGTTGAGGTTCAGGGCCAGAACTACGAGCAGTACTTC
cdr3_aa: CSVEVQGQNYEQYF

d_call: -
v_call: TRBV28
j_call: TRBJ2-7
clone_size: -
cdr3_nt: TGTGCCAGCAGCTGGGGCTCCAATACCCTCTCCTACGAGCAGTACTTC
cdr3_aa: CASSWGSNTLSYEQYF

d_call: -
v_call: TRBV18
j_call: TRBJ2-7
clone_size: -
cdr3_nt: TGTGCCAGCTCACGAACTCCCCCAGTTATGTCCCACGAGCAGTACTTC
cdr3_aa: CASSRTPPVMSHEQYF

d_call: TRBD1
v_call: TRBV6-1
j_call: TRBJ2-7
clone_size: many
cdr3_nt: TGTGCCAGCAGTGTCCGGGACAGGGGCTACGAGCAGTACTTC
cdr3_aa: CASSVRDRGYEQYF

d_call: TRBD1
v_call: TRBV13
j_call: TRBJ2-7
clone_size: many
cdr3_nt: TGTGCCAGCAGCTCGACAGGGGGCGCGGGGTATACCTACGAGCAGTACTTC
cdr3_aa: CASSSTGGAGYTYEQYF

d_call: -
v_call: TRBV6-1
j_call: TRBJ1-3
clone_size: many
cdr3_nt: TGTGCCAGCATGATCGTCCATTCCTCTGGAAACACCATATATTTT
cdr3_aa: CASMIVHSSGNTIYF

d_call: -
v_call: TRBV6-2/TRBV6-3
j_call: TRBJ2-5
clone_size: many
cdr3_nt: TGTGCCAGCAGTTACTCGAGTCAACAAGAGACCCAGTACTTC
cdr3_aa: CASSYSSQQETQYF

d_call: -
v_call: TRBV15
j_call: TRBJ2-7
clone_size: -
cdr3_nt: TGTGCCACCAGCAGGAGGCAGAACTACGAGCAGTACTTC
cdr3_aa: CATSRRQNYEQYF

d_call: -
v_call: TRBV6-5
j_call: TRBJ1-1
clone_size: many
cdr3_nt: TGTGCCAGCAGTAACCGGGCAGGGCGGGACACTGAAGCTTTCTTT
cdr3_aa: CASSNRAGRDTEAFF

d_call: TRBD2
v_call: TRBV7-2
j_call: TRBJ2-5
clone_size: many
cdr3_nt: TGTGCCAGCAGCTTAGCGGAAGCGGGGGGTCAAGAGACCCAGTACTTC
cdr3_aa: CASSLAEAGGQETQYF

d_call: -
v_call: TRBV7-2
j_call: TRBJ2-7
clone_size: many
cdr3_nt: TGTGCCAGCAGCTTAAGTCGCAGATACGAGCAGTACTTC
cdr3_aa: CASSLSRRYEQYF

d_call: -
v_call: TRBV6-1
j_call: TRBJ1-3
clone_size: -
cdr3_nt: TGTGCCAGCAGTGAAGGGTTTGGCCAGGGGAGCTCTGGAAACACCATATATTTT
cdr3_aa: CASSEGFGQGSSGNTIYF

d_call: TRBD1
v_call: TRBV9
j_call: TRBJ1-2
clone_size: many
cdr3_nt: TGTGCCAGCAGCGTAGCAAGGACAGGGATCTATGGCTACACCTTC
cdr3_aa: CASSVARTGIYGYTF

d_call: -
v_call: TRBV27
j_call: TRBJ1-1
clone_size: many
cdr3_nt: TGTGCCAGCAGTTTCCGCCAGGGGCCCATGAACACTGAAGCTTTCTTT
cdr3_aa: CASSFRQGPMNTEAFF

d_call: -
v_call: TRBV15
j_call: TRBJ2-2
clone_size: many
cdr3_nt: TGTGCCACCAGCAGAGACAGAGGGGAGCTGTTTTTT
cdr3_aa: CATSRDRGELFF

d_call: TRBD1
v_call: TRBV2
j_call: TRBJ1-5
clone_size: -
cdr3_nt: TGTGCCAGCAGACACGGGACAGGGAGGTTTCCCCAGCCCCAGCATTTT
cdr3_aa: CASRHGTGRFPQPQHF

d_call: -
v_call: TRBV25-1
j_call: TRBJ1-2
clone_size: many
cdr3_nt: TGTGCCAGCAGTGCCCAGGGGAGGGGTGGCTACACCTTC
cdr3_aa: CASSAQGRGGYTF

d_call: -
v_call: TRBV12-3/TRBV12-4
j_call: TRBJ1-5
clone_size: -
cdr3_nt: TGTGCCAGCAGTCCACTCAACAATCAGCCCCAGCATTTT
cdr3_aa: CASSPLNNQPQHF

d_call: TRBD1
v_call: TRBV11-2
j_call: TRBJ2-7
clone_size: -
cdr3_nt: TGTGCCAGCAGCCAAGGGACAGGGGGCCTCTCCTACGAGCAGTACTTC
cdr3_aa: CASSQGTGGLSYEQYF

d_call: -
v_call: TRBV12-3/TRBV12-4
j_call: TRBJ1-5
clone_size: many
cdr3_nt: TGTGCCAGCAGTTTAACAGGGTCGGATCAGCCCCAGCATTTT
cdr3_aa: CASSLTGSDQPQHF

d_call: -
v_call: TRBV2
j_call: TRBJ1-1
clone_size: few
cdr3_nt: TGTGCCAGCAGTGAAGCGGGCGGGGGCACTGAAGCTTTCTTT
cdr3_aa: CASSEAGGGTEAFF

d_call: -
v_call: TRBV6-5
j_call: TRBJ1-2
clone_size: many
cdr3_nt: TGTGCCAGCAGTTACTCGATAGGAGACTATGGCTACACCTTC
cdr3_aa: CASSYSIGDYGYTF

d_call: -
v_call: TRBV6-5
j_call: TRBJ2-7
clone_size: many
cdr3_nt: TGTGCCAGCAGTTACCGGCCGGGGGTCTACGAGCAGTACTTC
cdr3_aa: CASSYRPGVYEQYF

d_call: -
v_call: TRBV6-5
j_call: TRBJ2-2
clone_size: many
cdr3_nt: TGTGCCAGCAGTTACAGCGGCTACACCGGGGAGCTGTTTTTT
cdr3_aa: CASSYSGYTGELFF

d_call: TRBD2
v_call: TRBV11-2
j_call: TRBJ2-5
clone_size: few
cdr3_nt: TGTGCCAGCGCCTTAGGAAGGGTAGCGGGAGGGCCGGGGGAGACCCAGTACTTC
cdr3_aa: CASALGRVAGGPGETQYF

d_call: -
v_call: TRBV5-1
j_call: TRBJ1-1
clone_size: many
cdr3_nt: TGCGCCAGCAGCTTGGGTACGGACGGCATGAACACTGAAGCTTTCTTT
cdr3_aa: CASSLGTDGMNTEAFF

d_call: -
v_call: TRBV11-2
j_call: TRBJ1-1
clone_size: many
cdr3_nt: TGTGCCAGCAGCACCCTAGGCCGGGGAGGACAGACTGAAGCTTTCTTT
cdr3_aa: CASSTLGRGGQTEAFF

d_call: TRBD1
v_call: TRBV9
j_call: TRBJ2-1
clone_size: many
cdr3_nt: TGTGCCAGCAGCGACGGGACAGGGGGCAATGAGCAGTTCTTC
cdr3_aa: CASSDGTGGNEQFF

d_call: TRBD1
v_call: TRBV12-3/TRBV12-4
j_call: TRBJ1-2
clone_size: many
cdr3_nt: TGTGCCAGCACCCGAGTCGGGACAGTGGTCGGCTACACCTTC
cdr3_aa: CASTRVGTVVGYTF

d_call: -
v_call: TRBV20-1
j_call: TRBJ1-1
clone_size: many
cdr3_nt: TGCAGTGCTATTCGTAGACAGCCCGTCGCTGAAGCTTTCTTT
cdr3_aa: CSAIRRQPVAEAFF

d_call: -
v_call: TRBV19
j_call: TRBJ2-2
clone_size: few
cdr3_nt: TGTGCCAGTAGCTTTGTCAGCACGAACACCGGGGAGCTGTTTTTT
cdr3_aa: CASSFVSTNTGELFF

d_call: -
v_call: TRBV6-1
j_call: TRBJ2-5
clone_size: -
cdr3_nt: TGTGCCAGCAGCTCATATCTGGGGACCCAGTACTTC
cdr3_aa: CASSSYLGTQYF

d_call: -
v_call: TRBV12-3/TRBV12-4
j_call: TRBJ1-2
clone_size: many
cdr3_nt: TGTGCCAGCAGTTTAGGTGGGGCAGGGCGGTTTAACTATGGCTACACCTTC
cdr3_aa: CASSLGGAGRFNYGYTF

d_call: TRBD1
v_call: TRBV28
j_call: TRBJ1-2
clone_size: once
cdr3_nt: TGTGCCAGCAGTTTATTGGACAGGGTCAAGGAAGTCTATGGCTACACCTTC
cdr3_aa: CASSLLDRVKEVYGYTF

d_call: TRBD1
v_call: TRBV10-3
j_call: TRBJ1-2
clone_size: many
cdr3_nt: TGTGCCATCACCGGACAGGGGCGGACTGGCTACACCTTC
cdr3_aa: CAITGQGRTGYTF

d_call: -
v_call: TRBV7-9
j_call: TRBJ1-3
clone_size: many
cdr3_nt: TGTGCCAGCAGCTTAGCGTACAGCTCTGGAAACACCATATATTTT
cdr3_aa: CASSLAYSSGNTIYF

d_call: -
v_call: TRBV20-1
j_call: TRBJ2-5
clone_size: few
cdr3_nt: TGCAGTGCTAGTAGCGAGACCCAGTACTTC
cdr3_aa: CSASSETQYF

d_call: -
v_call: TRBV20-1
j_call: TRBJ1-2
clone_size: many
cdr3_nt: TGCAGTGCTAAAAATGGCTACACCTTC
cdr3_aa: CSAKNGYTF

d_call: -
v_call: TRBV4-1
j_call: TRBJ1-2
clone_size: many
cdr3_nt: TGCGCCAGCAGCAACACGGTCGGGGGGGACAAAGAAATCTATGGCTACACCTTC
cdr3_aa: CASSNTVGGDKEIYGYTF

d_call: TRBD2
v_call: TRBV5-1
j_call: TRBJ2-2
clone_size: few
cdr3_nt: TGCGCCAGCAGCTTGGAAGCGGGGGTGACCGGGGAGCTGTTTTTT
cdr3_aa: CASSLEAGVTGELFF

d_call: TRBD2
v_call: TRBV4-3
j_call: TRBJ2-5
clone_size: many
cdr3_nt: TGCGCCAGCGCGTCGGGACTACAAGAGACCCAGTACTTC
cdr3_aa: CASASGLQETQYF

d_call: -
v_call: TRBV19
j_call: TRBJ1-2
clone_size: many
cdr3_nt: TGTGCCAGTAGGGTCGGGGGCGCCTATGGCTACACCTTC
cdr3_aa: CASRVGGAYGYTF

d_call: -
v_call: TRBV29-1
j_call: TRBJ1-1
clone_size: many
cdr3_nt: TGCAGCGTTGGGATCCCAGGGAACACTGAAGCTTTCTTT
cdr3_aa: CSVGIPGNTEAFF

d_call: -
v_call: TRBV20-1
j_call: TRBJ2-7
clone_size: many
cdr3_nt: TGCAGTGCTAGTTCCTCCGCGGGGGCCTCCTACGAGCAGTACTTC
cdr3_aa: CSASSSAGASYEQYF

d_call: -
v_call: TRBV20-1
j_call: TRBJ1-2
clone_size: few
cdr3_nt: TGCAGTGCTAGAGATCTTAATGCGGTGAGCGGCTACACCTTC
cdr3_aa: CSARDLNAVSGYTF